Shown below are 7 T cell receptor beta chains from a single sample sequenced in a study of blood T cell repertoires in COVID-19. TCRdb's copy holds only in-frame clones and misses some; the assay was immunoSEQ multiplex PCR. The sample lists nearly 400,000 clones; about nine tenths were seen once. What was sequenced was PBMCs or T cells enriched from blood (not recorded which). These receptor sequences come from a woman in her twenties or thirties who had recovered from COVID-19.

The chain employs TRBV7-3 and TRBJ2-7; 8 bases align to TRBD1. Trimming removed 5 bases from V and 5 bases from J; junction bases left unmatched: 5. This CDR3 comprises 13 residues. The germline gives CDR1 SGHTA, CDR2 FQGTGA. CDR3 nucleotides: TGTGCCAGCAGCCTACGACAGGGGAACGAGCAGTACTTC. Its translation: CASSLRQGNEQYF.

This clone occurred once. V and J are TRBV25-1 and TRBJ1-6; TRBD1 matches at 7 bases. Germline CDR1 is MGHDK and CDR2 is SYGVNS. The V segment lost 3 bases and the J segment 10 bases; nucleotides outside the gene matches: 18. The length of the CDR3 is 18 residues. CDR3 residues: CASSEEAGGVTTESPLHF. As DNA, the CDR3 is TGTGCCAGCAGTGAGGAGGCAGGGGGTGTCACAACTGAGTCACCCCTCCACTTT.

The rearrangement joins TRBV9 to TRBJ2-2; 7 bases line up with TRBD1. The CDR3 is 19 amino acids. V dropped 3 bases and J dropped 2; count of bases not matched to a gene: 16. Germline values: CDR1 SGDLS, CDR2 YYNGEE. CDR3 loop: CASSASRDRDGLNTGELFF. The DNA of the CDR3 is TGTGCCAGCAGCGCCTCTCGAGACAGGGACGGACTCAACACCGGGGAGCTGTTTTTT.

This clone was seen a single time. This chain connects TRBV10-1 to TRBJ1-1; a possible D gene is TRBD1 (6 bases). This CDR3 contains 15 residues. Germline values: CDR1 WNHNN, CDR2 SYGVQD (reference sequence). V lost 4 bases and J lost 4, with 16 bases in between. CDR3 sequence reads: CASSVSRGAGTEAFF. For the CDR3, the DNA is TGCGCCAGCAGTGTGAGTCGGGGGGCTGGCACTGAAGCTTTCTTT.

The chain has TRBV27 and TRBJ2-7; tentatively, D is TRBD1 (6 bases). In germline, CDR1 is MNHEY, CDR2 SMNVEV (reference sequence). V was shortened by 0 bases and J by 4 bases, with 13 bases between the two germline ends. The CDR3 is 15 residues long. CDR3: CASSLSLGTTYEQYF. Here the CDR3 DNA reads TGTGCCAGCAGTTTATCGTTAGGGACAACTTACGAGCAGTACTTC.

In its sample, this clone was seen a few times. CDR3 DNA: TGTGCCAGCAGAGATTGGACTAGCGGGGGGGAGCAGTTCTTC. This gives the protein CASRDWTSGGEQFF. This chain uses TRBV14 with TRBJ2-1; 14 bases agree with TRBD2. With 6 bases clipped from V and 10 bases from J, the junction kept 5 bases outside the gene matches. CDR3 size: 14 residues. Germline CDR1 SGHDN, CDR2 FVKESK.

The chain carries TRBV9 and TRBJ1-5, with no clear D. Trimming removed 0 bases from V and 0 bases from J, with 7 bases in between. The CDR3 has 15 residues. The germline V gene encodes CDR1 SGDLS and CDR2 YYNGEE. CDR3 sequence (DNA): TGTGCCAGCAGCGTAGGCAGCGATAGCAATCAGCCCCAGCATTTT. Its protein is CASSVGSDSNQPQHF.